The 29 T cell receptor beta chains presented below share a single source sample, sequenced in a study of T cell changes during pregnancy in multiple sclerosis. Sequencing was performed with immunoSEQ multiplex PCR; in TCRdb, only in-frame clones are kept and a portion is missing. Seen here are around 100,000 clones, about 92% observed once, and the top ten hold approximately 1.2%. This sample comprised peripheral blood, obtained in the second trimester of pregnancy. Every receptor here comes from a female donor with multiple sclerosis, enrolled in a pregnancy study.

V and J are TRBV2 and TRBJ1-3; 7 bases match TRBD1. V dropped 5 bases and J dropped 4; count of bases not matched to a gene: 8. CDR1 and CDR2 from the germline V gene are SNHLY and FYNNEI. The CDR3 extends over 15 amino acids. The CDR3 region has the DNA TGTGCCAGCAGTACCACAGGGGTATCAGGAAACACCATATATTTT. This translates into CASSTTGVSGNTIYF.

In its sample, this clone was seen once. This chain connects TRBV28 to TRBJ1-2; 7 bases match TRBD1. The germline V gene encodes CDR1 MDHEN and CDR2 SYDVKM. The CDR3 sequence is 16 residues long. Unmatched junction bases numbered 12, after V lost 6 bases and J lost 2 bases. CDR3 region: CASSILIPGQNYGYTF. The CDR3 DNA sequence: TGTGCCAGCAGCATACTAATTCCGGGACAGAACTATGGCTACACCTTC.

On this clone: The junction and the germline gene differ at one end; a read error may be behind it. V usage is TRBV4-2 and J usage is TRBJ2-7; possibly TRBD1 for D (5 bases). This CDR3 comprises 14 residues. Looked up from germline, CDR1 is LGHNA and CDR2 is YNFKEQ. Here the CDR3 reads CASSDSGYSHEQYF. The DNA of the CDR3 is TGTGCCAGCAGCGACTCAGGGTACTCCCACGAGCAGTACTTC.

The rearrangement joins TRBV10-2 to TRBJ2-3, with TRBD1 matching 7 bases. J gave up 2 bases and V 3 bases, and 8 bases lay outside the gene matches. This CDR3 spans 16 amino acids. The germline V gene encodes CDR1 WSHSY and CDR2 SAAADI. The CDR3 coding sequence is TGCGCCAGCAGTGACCTCAGGGGGACGGACACAGATACGCAGTATTTT. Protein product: CASSDLRGTDTDTQYF.

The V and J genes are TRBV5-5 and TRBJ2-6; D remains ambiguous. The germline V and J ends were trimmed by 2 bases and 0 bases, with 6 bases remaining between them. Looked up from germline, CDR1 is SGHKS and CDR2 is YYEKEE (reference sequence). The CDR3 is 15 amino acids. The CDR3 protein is CASSLTASGANVLTF. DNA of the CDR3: TGTGCCAGCAGCTTAACAGCCTCTGGGGCCAACGTCCTGACTTTC.

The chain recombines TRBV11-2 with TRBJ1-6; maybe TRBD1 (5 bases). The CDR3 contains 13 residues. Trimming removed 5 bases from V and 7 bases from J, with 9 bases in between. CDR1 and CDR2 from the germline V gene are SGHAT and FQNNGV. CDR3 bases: TGTGCCAGCAGCCGGGGGGAGAATTCACCCCTCCACTTT. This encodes CASSRGENSPLHF. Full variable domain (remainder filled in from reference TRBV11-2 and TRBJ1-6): EAGVAQSPRYKIIEKRQSVAFWCNPISGHATLYWYQQILGQGPKLLIQFQNNGVVDDSQLPKDRFSAERLKGVDSTLKIQPAKLEDSAVYLCASSRGENSPLHFGNGTRLTVT.

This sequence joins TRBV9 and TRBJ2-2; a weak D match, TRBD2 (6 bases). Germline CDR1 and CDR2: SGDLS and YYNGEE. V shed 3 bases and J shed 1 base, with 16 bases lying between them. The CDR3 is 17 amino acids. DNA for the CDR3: TGTGCCAGCAGCGCCACCTCCGCCGGGGGGAACACCGGGGAGCTGTTTTTT. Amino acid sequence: CASSATSAGGNTGELFF.

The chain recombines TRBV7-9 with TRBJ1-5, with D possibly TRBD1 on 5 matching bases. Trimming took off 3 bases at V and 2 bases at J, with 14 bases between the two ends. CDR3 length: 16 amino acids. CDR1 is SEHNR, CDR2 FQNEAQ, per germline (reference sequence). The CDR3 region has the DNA TGTGCCAGCAGCTTGACCGGGGGAAGTGGCAATCAGCCCCAGCATTTT. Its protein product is CASSLTGGSGNQPQHF.

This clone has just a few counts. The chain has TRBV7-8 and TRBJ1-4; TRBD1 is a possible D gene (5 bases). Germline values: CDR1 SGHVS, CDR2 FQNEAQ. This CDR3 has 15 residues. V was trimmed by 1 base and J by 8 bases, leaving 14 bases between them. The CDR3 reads CASSLGGGNSEKLFF. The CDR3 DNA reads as TGTGCCAGCAGCTTAGGGGGGGGGAATAGCGAAAAACTGTTTTTT.

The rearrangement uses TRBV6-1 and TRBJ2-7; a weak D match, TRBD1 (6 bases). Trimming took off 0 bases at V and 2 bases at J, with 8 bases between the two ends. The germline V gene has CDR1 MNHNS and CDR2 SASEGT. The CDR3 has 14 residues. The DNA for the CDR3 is TGTGCCAGCAGTGAAGCGGGGACACCCTACGAGCAGTACTTC. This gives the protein CASSEAGTPYEQYF.

CDR3 in amino acids: CASSQGTGEPQHF. CDR3 nucleotide sequence: TGCGCCAGCAGCCAAGGTACAGGGGAGCCCCAGCATTTT. The chain joins TRBV4-1 to TRBJ1-5; 7 bases line up with TRBD1. Germline V CDR1 and CDR2: MGHRA, YSYEKL. The CDR3 has 13 residues. Trimming took 1 base from V and 8 from J; bases not matched to a gene: 2.

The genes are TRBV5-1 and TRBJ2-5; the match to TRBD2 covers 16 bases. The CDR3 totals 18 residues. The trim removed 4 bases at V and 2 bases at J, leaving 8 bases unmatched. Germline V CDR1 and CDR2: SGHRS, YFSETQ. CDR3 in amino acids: CASSRGTSGGARQETQYF. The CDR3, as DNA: TGCGCCAGCAGCCGGGGGACTAGCGGGGGGGCAAGGCAAGAGACCCAGTACTTC.

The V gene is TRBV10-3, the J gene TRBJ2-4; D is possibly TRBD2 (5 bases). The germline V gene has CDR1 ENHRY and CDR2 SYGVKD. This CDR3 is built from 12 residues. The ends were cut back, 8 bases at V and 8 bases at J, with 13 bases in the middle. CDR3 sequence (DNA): TGTGCCATCGGGCCCGACGGGGACATTCAGTACTTC. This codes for CAIGPDGDIQYF.

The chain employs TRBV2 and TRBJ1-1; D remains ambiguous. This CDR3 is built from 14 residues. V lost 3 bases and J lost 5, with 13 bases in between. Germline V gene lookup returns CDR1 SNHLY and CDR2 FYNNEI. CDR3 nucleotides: TGTGCCAGCAGTGAGGAGTGGAAGCAGACTGAAGCTTTCTTT. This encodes CASSEEWKQTEAFF.

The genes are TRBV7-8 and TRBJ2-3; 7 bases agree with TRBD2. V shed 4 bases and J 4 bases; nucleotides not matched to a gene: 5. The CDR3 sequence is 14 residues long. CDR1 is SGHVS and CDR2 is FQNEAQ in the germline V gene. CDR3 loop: CASSWSGTSDTQYF. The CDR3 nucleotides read TGTGCCAGCAGCTGGAGCGGGACCTCAGATACGCAGTATTTT.

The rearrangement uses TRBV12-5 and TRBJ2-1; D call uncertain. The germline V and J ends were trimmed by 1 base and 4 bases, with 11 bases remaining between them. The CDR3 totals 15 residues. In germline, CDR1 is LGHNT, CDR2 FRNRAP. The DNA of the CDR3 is TGTGCTAGTGGTTTGGCCTCGTCCGGGTACAATGAGCAGTTCTTC. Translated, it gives CASGLASSGYNEQFF. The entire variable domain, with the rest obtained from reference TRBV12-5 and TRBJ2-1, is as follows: DARVTQTPRHKVTEMGQEVTMRCQPILGHNTVFWYRQTMMQGLELLAYFRNRAPLDDSGMPKDRFSAEMPDATLATLKIQPSEPRDSAVYFCASGLASSGYNEQFFGPGTRLTVL.

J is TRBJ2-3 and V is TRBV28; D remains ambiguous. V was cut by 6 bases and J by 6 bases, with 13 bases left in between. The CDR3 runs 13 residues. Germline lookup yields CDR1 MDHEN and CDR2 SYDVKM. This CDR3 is CASSPPAVDTQYF. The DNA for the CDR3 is TGTGCCAGCAGCCCCCCCGCGGTGGATACGCAGTATTTT.

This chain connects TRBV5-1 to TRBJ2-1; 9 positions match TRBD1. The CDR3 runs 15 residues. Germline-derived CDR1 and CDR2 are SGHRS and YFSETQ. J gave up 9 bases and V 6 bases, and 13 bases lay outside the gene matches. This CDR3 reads CASTPGTGSQGEQFF. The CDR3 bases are TGCGCCAGCACCCCCGGGACAGGGAGTCAGGGTGAGCAGTTCTTC.

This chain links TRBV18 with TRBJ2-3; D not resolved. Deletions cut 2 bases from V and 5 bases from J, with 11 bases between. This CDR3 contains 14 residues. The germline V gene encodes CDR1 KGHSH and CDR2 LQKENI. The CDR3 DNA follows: TGTGCCAGCTCACCAAGGTCCCGGGTAGATACGCAGTATTTT. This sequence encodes CASSPRSRVDTQYF.

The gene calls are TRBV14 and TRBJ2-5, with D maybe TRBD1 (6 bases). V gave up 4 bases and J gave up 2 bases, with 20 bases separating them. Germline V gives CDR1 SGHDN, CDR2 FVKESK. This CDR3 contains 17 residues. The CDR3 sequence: CASSRPLSQGPQETQYF. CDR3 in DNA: TGTGCCAGCAGCCGACCACTATCACAGGGCCCTCAAGAGACCCAGTACTTC.

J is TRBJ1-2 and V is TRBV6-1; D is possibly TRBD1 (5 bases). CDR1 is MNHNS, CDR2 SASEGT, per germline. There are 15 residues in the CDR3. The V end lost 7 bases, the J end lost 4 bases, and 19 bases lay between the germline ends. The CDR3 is CASKDGQGGIYGYTF. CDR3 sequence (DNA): TGTGCCAGCAAGGATGGGCAGGGTGGAATCTATGGCTACACCTTC.

CDR3 nucleotides: TGTGCCAGCCCCATCTTGCCTCAGGGTTCCTCAAATCAGCCCCAGCATTTT. The encoded protein is CASPILPQGSSNQPQHF. The V and J genes are TRBV11-3 and TRBJ1-5, with D maybe TRBD1 (5 bases). Germline V gene sequence: CDR1 SGHNT, CDR2 YENEEA. The CDR3 contains 17 residues. Trimming removed 8 bases at V and 4 bases at J, with 24 bases between.

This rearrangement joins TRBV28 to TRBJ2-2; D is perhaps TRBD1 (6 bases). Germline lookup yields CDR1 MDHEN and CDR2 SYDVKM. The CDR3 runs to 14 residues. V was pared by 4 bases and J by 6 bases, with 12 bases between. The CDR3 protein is CASSSTGRSGELFF. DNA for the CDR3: TGTGCCAGCAGTTCCACAGGGAGATCCGGGGAGCTGTTTTTT. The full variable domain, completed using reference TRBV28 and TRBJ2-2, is DVKVTQSSRYLVKRTGEKVFLECVQDMDHENMFWYRQDPGLGLRLIYFSYDVKMKEKGDIPEGYSVSREKKERFSLILESASTNQTSMYLCASSSTGRSGELFFGEGSRLTVL.

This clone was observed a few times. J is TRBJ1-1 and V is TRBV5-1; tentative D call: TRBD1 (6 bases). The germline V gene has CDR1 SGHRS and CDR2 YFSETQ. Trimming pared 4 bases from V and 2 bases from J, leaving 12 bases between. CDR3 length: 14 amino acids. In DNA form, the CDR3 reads TGCGCCAGCAGCATCGGGACATTTAACACTGAAGCTTTCTTT. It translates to CASSIGTFNTEAFF.

In nucleotides, the CDR3 is TGCGCCAGCAGTCCCCCGGACAGGGGTGGAGAGACCCAGTACTTC. As protein: CASSPPDRGGETQYF. The rearrangement joins TRBV4-1 to TRBJ2-5; 9 nucleotides align to TRBD1. The CDR3 spans 15 residues. Germline V gene lookup returns CDR1 MGHRA and CDR2 YSYEKL. J gave up 4 bases and V 6 bases, and 9 bases lay outside the gene matches.

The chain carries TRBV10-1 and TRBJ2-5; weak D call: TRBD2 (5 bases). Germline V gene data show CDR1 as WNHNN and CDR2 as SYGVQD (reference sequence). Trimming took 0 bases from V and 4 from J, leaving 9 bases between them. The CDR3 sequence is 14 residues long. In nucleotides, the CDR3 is TGCGCCAGCAGTGAGTCTCGGGGAGCAGAGACCCAGTACTTC. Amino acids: CASSESRGAETQYF.

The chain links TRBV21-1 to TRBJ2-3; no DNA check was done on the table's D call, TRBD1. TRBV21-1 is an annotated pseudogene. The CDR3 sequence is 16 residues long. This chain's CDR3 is CASSRLSQGGTDTQYF. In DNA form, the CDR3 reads TGTGCCAGCAGCCGACTTTCACAGGGAGGCACAGATACGCAGTATTTT.

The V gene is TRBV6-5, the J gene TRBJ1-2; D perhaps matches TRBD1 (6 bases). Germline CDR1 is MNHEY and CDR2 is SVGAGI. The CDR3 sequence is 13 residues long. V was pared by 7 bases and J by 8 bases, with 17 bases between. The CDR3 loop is CASTLGALKGYTF. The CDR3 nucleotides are TGTGCCAGCACCCTGGGGGCCTTAAAGGGCTACACCTTC.

This CDR3 is CASRGNRGGYGYTF. CDR3 nucleotides: TGTGCCAGCAGGGGAAACAGGGGTGGCTATGGCTACACCTTC. This chain joins TRBV2 and TRBJ1-2, with 7 positions matching TRBD1. Trimming cost V 6 bases and J 4 bases; bases outside gene matches: 8. CDR1 and CDR2 (germline): SNHLY, FYNNEI. CDR3 length: 14 amino acids. Variable domain in full (rest from reference TRBV2 and TRBJ1-2): EPEVTQTPSHQVTQMGQEVILRCVPISNHLYFYWYRQILGQKVEFLVSFYNNEISEKSEIFDDQFSVERPDGSNFTLKIRSTKLEDSAMYFCASRGNRGGYGYTFGSGTRLTVV.